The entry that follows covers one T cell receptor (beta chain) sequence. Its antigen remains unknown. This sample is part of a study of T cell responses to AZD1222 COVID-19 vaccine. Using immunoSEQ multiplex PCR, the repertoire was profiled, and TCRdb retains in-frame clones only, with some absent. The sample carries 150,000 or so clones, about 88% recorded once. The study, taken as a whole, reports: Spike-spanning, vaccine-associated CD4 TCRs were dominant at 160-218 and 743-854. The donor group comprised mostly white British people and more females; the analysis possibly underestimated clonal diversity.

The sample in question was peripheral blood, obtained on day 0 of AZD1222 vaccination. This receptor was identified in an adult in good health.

As DNA, the CDR3 is TGTGCCAGTAGCGACAGCTATGGCTACACCTTC. Translated: CASSDSYGYTF. The chain is built from TRBV19 and TRBJ1-2; D perhaps matches TRBD1 (5 bases). V was trimmed by 6 bases and J by 4 bases, leaving 6 bases between them. There are 11 residues in the CDR3. Per germline, CDR1 LNHDA and CDR2 SQIVND (reference sequence).